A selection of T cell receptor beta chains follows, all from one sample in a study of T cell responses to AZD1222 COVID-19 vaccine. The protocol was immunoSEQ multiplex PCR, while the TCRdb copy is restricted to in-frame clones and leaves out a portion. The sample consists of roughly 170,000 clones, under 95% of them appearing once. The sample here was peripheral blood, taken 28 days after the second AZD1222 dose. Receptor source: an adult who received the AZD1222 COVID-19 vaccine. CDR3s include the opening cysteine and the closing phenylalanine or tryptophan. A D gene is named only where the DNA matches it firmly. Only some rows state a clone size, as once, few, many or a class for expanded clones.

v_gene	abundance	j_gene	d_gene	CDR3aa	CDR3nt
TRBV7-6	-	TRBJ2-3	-	CASSLVGDTQYF	TGTGCCAGCAGCTTAGTTGGGGATACGCAGTATTTT
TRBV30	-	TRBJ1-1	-	CAWNLGLNTEAFF	TGTGCCTGGAATCTCGGATTGAACACTGAAGCTTTCTTT
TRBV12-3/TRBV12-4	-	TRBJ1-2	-	CASSLQGLYGYTF	TGTGCCAGCAGTTTACAGGGCCTCTATGGCTACACCTTC
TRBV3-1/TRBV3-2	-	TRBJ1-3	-	CASSQGHTFSGNTIYF	TGTGCCAGCAGCCAAGGACACACCTTCTCTGGAAACACCATATATTTT
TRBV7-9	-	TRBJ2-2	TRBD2	CASSLGQLAVNTGELFF	TGTGCCAGCAGCTTAGGGCAACTAGCGGTGAACACCGGGGAGCTGTTTTTT
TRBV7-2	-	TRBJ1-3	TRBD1	CASSSTGGSSGNTIYF	TGTGCCAGCAGCTCGACAGGGGGATCCTCTGGAAACACCATATATTTT
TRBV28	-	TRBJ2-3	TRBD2	CASSLWSGTSGSTDTQYF	TGTGCCAGCAGTTTATGGTCAGGGACTAGCGGGAGTACAGATACGCAGTATTTT
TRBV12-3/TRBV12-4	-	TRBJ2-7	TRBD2	CASGRVTYEQYF	TGTGCCAGTGGGAGGGTAACCTACGAGCAGTACTTC
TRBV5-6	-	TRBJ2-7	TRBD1	CASSYDRDSQFYEQYF	TGTGCCAGCAGCTACGACCGGGACAGCCAATTCTACGAGCAGTACTTC
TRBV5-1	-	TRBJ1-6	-	CASSEHQNVQAMRNSPLHF	TGCGCCAGCAGCGAGCACCAAAACGTACAGGCGATGAGAAATTCACCCCTCCACTTT
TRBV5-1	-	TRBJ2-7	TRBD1	CASSTRTGGYEQYF	TGCGCCAGCAGCACAAGGACAGGGGGCTACGAGCAGTACTTC
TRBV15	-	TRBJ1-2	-	CATSRGLWDTGIYGYTF	TGTGCCACCAGCAGAGGTCTGTGGGATACAGGGATATATGGCTACACCTTC
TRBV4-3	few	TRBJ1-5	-	CASSQDSNQPQHF	TGCGCCAGCAGCCAAGATAGCAATCAGCCCCAGCATTTT
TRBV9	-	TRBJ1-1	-	CASSEAMNTEAFF	TGTGCCAGCAGCGAGGCGATGAACACTGAAGCTTTCTTT
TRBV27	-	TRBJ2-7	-	CASSLGAGDRSEQYF	TGTGCCAGCAGTTTAGGGGCCGGGGATCGGTCCGAGCAGTACTTC
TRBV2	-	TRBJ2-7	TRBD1	CASGMDRGYEQYF	TGTGCCTCTGGGATGGACAGGGGTTACGAGCAGTACTTC
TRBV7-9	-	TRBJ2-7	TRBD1	CASSASGRGKSYEQYF	TGTGCCAGCAGCGCCTCGGGCAGGGGGAAGTCCTACGAGCAGTACTTC
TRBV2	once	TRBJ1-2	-	CASTDDNHGYTF	TGTGCCAGCACTGATGACAATCATGGCTACACCTTC
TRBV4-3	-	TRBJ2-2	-	CASSQVWVQVPGELFF	TGCGCCAGCAGCCAAGTATGGGTGCAGGTGCCCGGGGAGCTGTTTTTT
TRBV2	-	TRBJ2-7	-	CASSPLVLGSNEQYF	TGTGCCAGCAGCCCACTAGTCCTCGGTTCCAACGAGCAGTACTTC
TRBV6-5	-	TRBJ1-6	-	CATREYNSPLHF	TGTGCCACCAGGGAGTATAATTCACCCCTCCACTTT
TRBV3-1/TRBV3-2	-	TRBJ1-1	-	CASSQGRGGYTEAFF	TGTGCCAGCAGCCAAGGTCGGGGAGGGTACACTGAAGCTTTCTTT
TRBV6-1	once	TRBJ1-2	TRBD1	CASSDEQGSYGYTF	TGTGCCAGCAGTGACGAACAGGGGTCCTATGGCTACACCTTC
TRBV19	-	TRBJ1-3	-	CASSIGIRETGNTIYF	TGTGCCAGTAGTATAGGAATCCGAGAGACTGGAAACACCATATATTTT
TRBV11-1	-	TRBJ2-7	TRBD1	CASRRDRGYSYEQYF	TGTGCCAGCAGAAGGGACAGGGGTTATAGTTACGAGCAGTACTTC
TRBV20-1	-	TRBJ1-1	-	CSAWMNTEAFF	TGCAGTGCTTGGATGAACACTGAAGCTTTCTTT
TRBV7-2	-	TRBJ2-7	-	CASSPGTYYEQYF	TGTGCCAGCAGCCCCGGGACTTACTACGAGCAGTACTTC
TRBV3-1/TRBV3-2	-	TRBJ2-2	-	CASSQDTGSEGMAGELFF	TGTGCCAGCAGCCAAGATACGGGGTCGGAGGGAATGGCCGGGGAGCTGTTTTTT